Below, 24 T cell receptor beta chains from the same sample are listed, as sequenced in a study of T-cell reconstitution after alpha-beta-depleted transplantation in children. It was with unique molecular identifiers that the TCRbeta library was prepared. MiXCR, run by TCRdb on the PCR reads, gives a single entry per CDR3 protein. The sample records hundreds of thousands of distinct CDR3 sequences, over 10% being singletons. The sample here was PBMCs, taken before TCRalphabeta/CD19-depleted stem cell transplant. These receptors were obtained from a girl aged 2-10 years with congenital amegakaryocytic thrombocytopenia, due to receive a stem cell transplant.

This clonotype has ten or more counts. The chain employs TRBV12-5 and TRBJ2-3; D unclear. CDR1 LGHNT and CDR2 FRNRAP come from the germline V gene. Trimming shortened V by 6 bases and J by 3 bases, and 16 bases separated the two germline ends. The CDR3 covers 15 residues. CDR3 sequence reads: CASGVGQVGTDTQYF. The DNA of the CDR3 is TGTGCTAGTGGGGTCGGGCAGGTAGGGACAGATACGCAGTATTTT.

In its sample, this clonotype was seen a few times. The genes are TRBV18 and TRBJ2-1; TRBD2 aligns across 9 bases. Trimming cost V 3 bases and J 5 bases; bases outside gene matches: 11. The CDR3 has 17 residues. From germline, CDR1 is KGHSH and CDR2 LQKENI. DNA for the CDR3: TGTGCCAGCTCACCCGTCTATGACTTAGCGGGAGACAATGAGCAGTTCTTC. It codes for CASSPVYDLAGDNEQFF. The variable domain in full, completed from reference TRBV18 and TRBJ2-1, reads NAGVMQNPRHLVRRRGQEARLRCSPMKGHSHVYWYRQLPEEGLKFMVYLQKENIIDESGMPKERFSAEFPKEGPSILRIQQVVRGDSAAYFCASSPVYDLAGDNEQFFGPGTRLTVL.

This clonotype was detected ten times or more. J is TRBJ2-2 and V is TRBV5-1; 8 bases map to TRBD2. The CDR3 has 15 amino acids. The germline gives CDR1 SGHRS, CDR2 YFSETQ. The V and J ends lost 1 base and 7 bases, in that order; junction bases with no gene match: 6. In DNA, the CDR3 is TGCGCCAGCAGCTTGCCCGGGACTAGAGGCGGGGAGCTGTTTTTT. As protein: CASSLPGTRGGELFF.

This clonotype was seen a few times. The chain couples TRBV7-9 to TRBJ1-2; D ambiguous. The V end lost 2 bases, the J end lost 8 bases, and 15 bases lay between the germline ends. This CDR3 has 14 amino acids. The germline V gene has CDR1 SEHNR and CDR2 FQNEAQ (reference sequence). The CDR3 DNA is TGTGCCAGCAGCTTACTCGACACCTACTTAGGCTACACCTTC. Amino acids: CASSLLDTYLGYTF.

This clonotype was counted at least ten times. V and J are TRBV7-8 and TRBJ2-1; 14 nucleotides agree with TRBD2. This CDR3 spans 18 amino acids. Trimming took 1 base from V and 6 from J; bases not matched to a gene: 8. Germline V lookup: CDR1 SGHVS, CDR2 FQNEAQ. CDR3 region: CASSLVPKTSGRANEQFF. DNA of the CDR3: TGTGCCAGCAGCTTAGTTCCCAAGACTAGCGGGAGGGCCAATGAGCAGTTCTTC.

The chain has TRBV5-1 and TRBJ2-1; 13 bases align to TRBD2. From germline, CDR1 is SGHRS and CDR2 YFSETQ. J was trimmed by 4 bases and V by 0 bases; bases with no gene match: 4. The CDR3 runs to 17 residues. CDR3 protein: CASSLAPGLAGYNEQFF. CDR3 nucleotides: TGCGCCAGCAGCTTGGCTCCGGGACTAGCGGGATACAATGAGCAGTTCTTC.

There are many counts of this clonotype. This sequence joins TRBV28 and TRBJ2-7; D is unresolved. This CDR3 comprises 13 residues. The germline V gene has CDR1 MDHEN and CDR2 SYDVKM. V was trimmed by 6 bases and J by 2 bases, leaving 11 bases between them. The CDR3 coding sequence is TGTGCCAGCAGACCGACAACTCCCTACGAGCAGTACTTC. It specifies CASRPTTPYEQYF.

A few counts support this clonotype. The chain has TRBV19 and TRBJ1-1; 11 positions match TRBD1. This CDR3 region has 14 residues. CDR1 and CDR2 (germline): LNHDA, SQIVND (reference sequence). The V segment lost 7 bases and the J segment 5 bases; nucleotides outside the gene matches: 6. The CDR3 reads CASKYGTGGTEAFF. The DNA of the CDR3 is TGTGCCAGTAAATATGGGACAGGGGGGACTGAAGCTTTCTTT.

This rearrangement joins TRBV20-1 to TRBJ1-2, with TRBD1 matching 8 bases. Germline values: CDR1 DFQATT, CDR2 SNEGSKA (reference sequence). With V trimmed by 6 bases and J by 5 bases, 5 bases remained unmatched. The CDR3 extends over 12 amino acids. CDR3 bases: TGCAGTGCCTGGACAGGGTTGTATGGCTACACCTTC. It translates to CSAWTGLYGYTF.

This sequence joins TRBV11-2 and TRBJ2-7, with D hard to call. The germline CDR1 and CDR2 sequences are SGHAT and FQNNGV. The V and J ends lost 5 bases and 3 bases respectively, with 14 bases between them. The CDR3 totals 14 residues. The CDR3 reads CASSLTVAGYEQYF. For the CDR3, the DNA is TGTGCCAGCAGCCTTACAGTGGCAGGCTACGAGCAGTACTTC.

This clonotype has only a few counts. The chain recombines TRBV20-1 with TRBJ2-2, with 10 bases that match TRBD2. This CDR3 has 15 amino acids. V gave up 2 bases and J gave up 8 bases; unmatched junction bases: 8. Looked up from germline, CDR1 is DFQATT and CDR2 is SNEGSKA (reference sequence). CDR3 protein: CSARSSGRVSGELFF. The CDR3 bases are TGCAGTGCTAGATCCAGCGGGAGGGTCTCGGGGGAGCTGTTTTTT.

The sample holds many counts of this clonotype. The J gene is TRBJ1-4, the V gene TRBV12-3 or TRBV12-4; D remains unclear. The CDR3 loop spans 16 amino acids. Trimming stripped 4 bases from V and 3 bases from J, with 15 bases between. In DNA form, the CDR3 reads TGTGCCAGCAGTTCTTGGTCACCTGGGGCTAATGAAAAACTGTTTTTT. Translated, it gives CASSSWSPGANEKLFF.

With regard to this clonotype: A single base separates this from a much larger clone, so it may be a read error. The chain combines TRBV20-1 with TRBJ2-3, with TRBD2 matching over 10 bases. Germline V gene sequence: CDR1 DFQATT, CDR2 SNEGSKA (reference sequence). V was clipped by 8 bases and J by 4 bases; unmatched bases: 9. The CDR3 consists of 14 residues. CDR3 coding DNA: TGCAGTACCGCAAGCGGGAGGGCCCCAGATACGCAGTATTTT. As protein: CSTASGRAPDTQYF.

On this clonotype: A clone one base away is much larger, so this may be a read error. The conserved phenylalanine or tryptophan normally closing the CDR3 is absent here, so this likely arose from a read error. The V and J genes are TRBV20-1 and TRBJ2-5, with 8 bases aligning to TRBD1. CDR1 is DFQATT, CDR2 SNEGSKA, per germline (reference sequence). Trimming removed 0 bases from V and 4 bases from J; junction bases left unmatched: 4. CDR3 length: 14 residues. CDR3 sequence reads: CSARDETGAETQYS. The CDR3 bases are TGCAGTGCTAGAGACGAGACAGGGGCAGAGACCCAGTACTCC.

The chain couples TRBV5-1 to TRBJ2-3; 9 bases fit TRBD1. Germline CDR1 SGHRS, CDR2 YFSETQ. Trimming took 0 bases from V and 4 from J; bases not matched to a gene: 6. This CDR3 is 16 amino acids long. This CDR3 is CASSLEGGQGPDTQYF. The DNA of the CDR3 is TGCGCCAGCAGCTTGGAGGGGGGACAGGGCCCAGATACGCAGTATTTT.

At least ten counts were recorded for this clonotype. V and J are TRBV5-1 and TRBJ1-1, with 7 positions matching TRBD1. CDR3 length equals 15 residues. Losses at the gene ends were 0 bases for V and 1 base for J; bases not matched to a gene: 3. Germline V gives CDR1 SGHRS, CDR2 YFSETQ. The CDR3 is CASSLDRGRNTEAFF. The DNA for the CDR3 is TGCGCCAGCAGCTTGGATAGGGGGCGGAACACTGAAGCTTTCTTT.

This clonotype was counted many times. This chain connects TRBV20-1 to TRBJ2-7; 9 bases are shared with TRBD2. The CDR3 runs to 14 residues. The J segment lost 3 bases and the V segment lost 2 bases, leaving 5 bases of the junction unmatched. Germline-derived CDR1 and CDR2 are DFQATT and SNEGSKA (reference sequence). In DNA form, the CDR3 reads TGCAGTGCTAGAACACTAGCGGGCGACTACGAGCAGTACTTC. This codes for CSARTLAGDYEQYF.

This clonotype was counted only a few times. This chain links TRBV5-1 with TRBJ2-2; D is undetermined. This CDR3 has 14 residues. Trimming left V 0 bases short and J 5 bases short, with 8 bases between. In germline, CDR1 is SGHRS, CDR2 YFSETQ. CDR3 amino acids: CASSLAQTTGELFF. DNA of the CDR3: TGCGCCAGCAGCTTGGCTCAGACGACCGGGGAGCTGTTTTTT.

This clonotype was counted at least ten times. The chain recombines TRBV5-1 with TRBJ2-1, with D perhaps TRBD1 or TRBD2 (5 bases each). Per the germline V gene, CDR1 is SGHRS and CDR2 is YFSETQ. V shed 0 bases and J shed 10 bases, with 14 bases lying between them. CDR3 size: 14 residues. This CDR3 reads CASSLVAGTGEQFF. The CDR3 DNA is TGCGCCAGCAGCTTGGTGGCAGGGACCGGAGAGCAGTTCTTC.

This clonotype was observed at least ten times. J is TRBJ2-4 and V is TRBV29-1; D is possibly TRBD1 (5 bases). Between the trimmed V and J ends, which lost 7 bases and 6 bases, there was a span of 16 bases. This CDR3 has 13 residues. The germline gives CDR1 SQVTM, CDR2 ANQGSEA. The CDR3 bases are TGCAGCGCCGTTGACAGTTCCTCAAACATTCAGTACTTC. Translating it yields CSAVDSSSNIQYF.

This clonotype was observed many times. The V gene is TRBV5-1, the J gene TRBJ1-6; D uncertain. This CDR3 is built from 15 residues. Trimming cost V 4 bases and J 10 bases, with 18 bases left between them. CDR1 is SGHRS, CDR2 YFSETQ, per germline. The CDR3 spells CASSPDMPFKSPLHF. The CDR3 nucleotides read TGCGCCAGCAGCCCTGACATGCCATTCAAATCACCCCTCCACTTT.

The rearrangement uses TRBV15 and TRBJ2-1; TRBD1 aligns across 7 bases. The CDR3 has 15 amino acids. Germline loops: CDR1 LNHNV, CDR2 YYDKDF (reference sequence). V lost 5 bases to trimming and J lost 8 bases; unmatched junction nucleotides: 12. CDR3 amino acids: CATSFNKYRGDEQFF. The CDR3 nucleotides are TGTGCCACCAGCTTTAATAAATACAGGGGAGATGAGCAGTTCTTC.

This clonotype has ten or more counts. The rearrangement uses TRBV20-1 and TRBJ2-5; D possibly matches TRBD1 or TRBD2 (6 bases each). The germline V gene encodes CDR1 DFQATT and CDR2 SNEGSKA (reference sequence). V was trimmed by 4 bases and J by 1 base, leaving 13 bases between them. The CDR3 spans 14 residues. The CDR3 DNA reads TGCAGTGCTAAGAGGGGGGTTCTCCAAGAGACCCAGTACTTC. Translation gives CSAKRGVLQETQYF.

V and J are TRBV10-3 and TRBJ2-3, with D unresolved. CDR1 and CDR2 from the germline V gene are ENHRY and SYGVKD. The CDR3 runs 13 residues. The V gene lost 6 bases and the J gene lost 1 base, with 8 bases spanning the gap. In nucleotides, the CDR3 is TGTGCCATCAGCACAGAGCGCACAGATACGCAGTATTTT. It encodes CAISTERTDTQYF.